The 27 T cell receptor beta chains below were found in one sample sequenced in a study of T cell clones after liver transplantation. Using immunoSEQ multiplex PCR, the repertoire was profiled, and TCRdb retains in-frame clones only, with some absent. The table includes around 110,000 clones, less than 95% detected once. Sequencing used CD4+ T cells from blood, obtained 12 months after liver transplant. The receptors were gathered from a human patient who received a liver transplant. These T cells may partly come from the graft donor.

The V gene is TRBV11-3, the J gene TRBJ2-3, with TRBD2 identical over 13 bases. The J segment lost 5 bases and the V segment lost 2 bases, leaving 1 base of the junction unmatched. This CDR3 contains 15 residues. CDR1 is SGHNT and CDR2 is YENEEA in the germline V gene. CDR3 DNA sequence: TGTGCCAGCAGCTTAAGGACTAGCGGGAGAGATACGCAGTATTTT. It translates to CASSLRTSGRDTQYF.

V is TRBV7-3 and J is TRBJ2-1; D call uncertain. CDR3 length: 15 residues. The V gene lost 0 bases and the J gene lost 0 bases, with 6 bases spanning the gap. Looked up from germline, CDR1 is SGHTA and CDR2 is FQGTGA. In nucleotides, the CDR3 is TGTGCCAGCAGCTTAACCCCGAGCTCCTACAATGAGCAGTTCTTC. It codes for CASSLTPSSYNEQFF.

The chain combines TRBV5-1 with TRBJ2-3; weak D call: TRBD2 (5 bases). Deletions cut 0 bases from V and 1 base from J, with 9 bases between. There are 15 residues in the CDR3. CDR1 is SGHRS, CDR2 YFSETQ, per germline. The CDR3 region has the DNA TGCGCCAGCAGCTTGGGGAGGATCCGCACAGATACGCAGTATTTT. Translation: CASSLGRIRTDTQYF.

The chain joins TRBV29-1 to TRBJ1-1; D gene uncertain. The ends were cut back, 7 bases at V and 3 bases at J, with 12 bases in the middle. The CDR3 covers 12 residues. Germline loops: CDR1 SQVTM, CDR2 ANQGSEA. CDR3 DNA: TGCAGCGCCGGGGTGACCGACACTGAAGCTTTCTTT. This translates into CSAGVTDTEAFF.

Only one count was recorded for this clone. The CDR3 DNA reads as TGCGCCAGCAGGACTAGCGGGAGGGCCGAGAAGACCCAGTACTTC. As protein: CASRTSGRAEKTQYF. This sequence joins TRBV5-1 and TRBJ2-5; 14 nucleotides agree with TRBD2. The ends lost 5 bases at V and 6 bases at J; junction bases unmatched: 6. Looked up from germline, CDR1 is SGHRS and CDR2 is YFSETQ. The CDR3 runs to 15 residues.

The CDR3 here is CASSEREAPREQYF. CDR3 nucleotides: TGTGCCAGCAGCGAGCGGGAGGCCCCTCGCGAGCAGTACTTC. The rearrangement uses TRBV6-6 and TRBJ2-7; 9 nucleotides line up with TRBD2. The CDR3 is 14 residues long. Trimming cost V 6 bases and J 6 bases; bases outside gene matches: 9. CDR1 MNHNY and CDR2 SVGAGI come from the germline V gene (reference sequence).

This clone was observed a single time. The chain couples TRBV30 to TRBJ1-5; D is possibly TRBD1 (6 bases). Trimming took off 5 bases at V and 7 bases at J, with 18 bases between the two ends. The CDR3 is made up of 14 amino acids. Germline V gives CDR1 GTSNPN, CDR2 SVGIG (reference sequence). In DNA, the CDR3 is TGTGCCTGGGCTGGAGGGGGGGCGAGACAGCCCCAGCATTTT. This encodes CAWAGGGARQPQHF.

The rearrangement joins TRBV28 to TRBJ2-3; D possibly corresponds to TRBD2 (6 bases). The germline V gene encodes CDR1 MDHEN and CDR2 SYDVKM. CDR3 length equals 14 residues. The V end was cut by 5 bases, the J end by 3 bases, with 12 bases between. The CDR3 spells CASSRAGRTDTQYF. The CDR3 region has the DNA TGTGCCAGCAGTCGGGCAGGGAGGACAGATACGCAGTATTTT.

This rearrangement joins TRBV19 to TRBJ2-7; the match to TRBD1 covers 10 bases. Trimming at V came to 1 base and at J to 5 bases, leaving 5 bases not matched to a gene. The germline CDR1 and CDR2 sequences are LNHDA and SQIVND (reference sequence). This CDR3 is built from 15 residues. CDR3 DNA sequence: TGTGCCAGTAGTATAGGCCGGGACAGGGGCCACGAGCAGTACTTC. It specifies CASSIGRDRGHEQYF.

This chain uses TRBV7-2 with TRBJ2-2, with D unclear. This CDR3 region has 14 residues. Trimming took 5 bases from V and 1 from J, leaving 8 bases between them. Germline V CDR1 and CDR2: SGHTA, FQGNSA. This CDR3 is CASSPTGNTGELFF. The CDR3 coding sequence is TGTGCCAGCAGCCCGACGGGGAACACCGGGGAGCTGTTTTTT.

V usage is TRBV6-6 and J usage is TRBJ1-1; D possibly corresponds to TRBD1 (6 bases). CDR1 is MNHNY and CDR2 is SVGAGI in the germline V gene (reference sequence). The CDR3 covers 12 residues. V dropped 2 bases and J dropped 7 bases, with 8 bases sitting between them. The CDR3 loop is CASSYQGSEAFF. CDR3 sequence (DNA): TGTGCCAGCAGTTACCAGGGGAGTGAAGCTTTCTTT.

This sequence joins TRBV4-3 and TRBJ2-5; D perhaps matches TRBD2 (6 bases). The germline gives CDR1 LGHNA, CDR2 YSLEER. The CDR3 length is 15 residues. The V end lost 0 bases, the J end lost 7 bases, and 15 bases lay between the germline ends. This chain's CDR3 is CASSQDLRGYGTQYF. In DNA form, the CDR3 reads TGCGCCAGCAGCCAAGATCTTCGGGGGTATGGGACCCAGTACTTC.

This sequence joins TRBV19 and TRBJ2-2, with TRBD2 matching 10 bases. Germline V gives CDR1 LNHDA, CDR2 SQIVND (reference sequence). The CDR3 spans 14 residues. V was pared by 9 bases and J by 2 bases, with 3 bases of the junction left unmatched. CDR3 sequence: CASGLAVNTGELFF. CDR3 DNA sequence: TGTGCCAGCGGACTAGCGGTTAACACCGGGGAGCTGTTTTTT.

The rearrangement joins TRBV30 to TRBJ1-1; a weak D match, TRBD1 (6 bases). Germline V gene lookup returns CDR1 GTSNPN and CDR2 SVGIG (reference sequence). The CDR3 length is 14 residues. With 4 bases removed from V and 8 bases from J, the gap between germline ends came to 20 bases. The CDR3 DNA reads as TGTGCCTGGACTGACCCTCCGGGACACCGAGAAGCTTTCTTT. It codes for CAWTDPPGHREAFF.

The chain joins TRBV9 to TRBJ1-2, with 9 bases aligning to TRBD1. The CDR3 has 16 amino acids. Germline V gives CDR1 SGDLS, CDR2 YYNGEE. The V and J ends lost 5 bases and 7 bases, in that order; junction bases with no gene match: 15. CDR3 sequence (DNA): TGTGCCAGCAGGTATGGGACAGGGAACTCGGAAAGTGGCTACACCTTC. Translation: CASRYGTGNSESGYTF.

J is TRBJ1-2 and V is TRBV7-2; D gene ambiguous. CDR3 size: 13 residues. The germline CDR1 and CDR2 sequences are SGHTA and FQGNSA. Trimming left V 7 bases short and J 0 bases short, with 9 bases between. The CDR3 coding sequence is TGTGCCAGCAACCCGGGCCCTAACTATGGCTACACCTTC. Translating it yields CASNPGPNYGYTF.

The V and J genes are TRBV5-6 and TRBJ2-7; 7 bases match TRBD1. The CDR3 is 14 residues long. CDR1 is SGHDT, CDR2 YYEEEE, per germline. With 3 bases clipped from V and 2 bases from J, the junction kept 5 bases outside the gene matches. CDR3: CASSWATGAYEQYF. Here the CDR3 DNA reads TGTGCCAGCAGCTGGGCAACAGGGGCCTACGAGCAGTACTTC.

This rearrangement joins TRBV27 to TRBJ1-1; no definite D call. V lost 6 bases, J lost 1 base, and 6 bases lay in between. CDR1 is MNHEY, CDR2 SMNVEV, per germline (reference sequence). This CDR3 spans 12 amino acids. The CDR3 coding sequence is TGTGCCAGCAGCGACCAGAACACTGAAGCTTTCTTT. Encoded protein: CASSDQNTEAFF.

The chain is built from TRBV5-1 and TRBJ2-1; D is possibly TRBD2 (5 bases). The CDR3 is made up of 15 amino acids. V was shortened by 2 bases and J by 2 bases, with 11 bases between the two germline ends. Germline loops: CDR1 SGHRS, CDR2 YFSETQ. This chain's CDR3 is CASSLLEGAYNEQFF. In DNA, the CDR3 is TGCGCCAGCAGCTTACTTGAGGGCGCCTACAATGAGCAGTTCTTC.

This chain joins TRBV7-2 and TRBJ2-2; TRBD2 aligns across 10 bases. From germline, CDR1 is SGHTA and CDR2 FQGNSA. J was trimmed by 4 bases and V by 3 bases; bases with no gene match: 8. This CDR3 spans 17 amino acids. The CDR3 coding sequence is TGTGCCAGCAGCTTCACCCTAGCGGGAGTGTCCACCGGGGAGCTGTTTTTT. Protein: CASSFTLAGVSTGELFF.

The rearrangement joins TRBV28 to TRBJ2-2, with D uncertain. V was cut by 6 bases and J by 6 bases, with 2 bases left in between. This CDR3 is 10 amino acids long. Germline CDR1 reads MDHEN; CDR2 reads SYDVKM. DNA of the CDR3: TGTGCCAGCAGATCCGGGGAGCTGTTTTTT. This sequence encodes CASRSGELFF. The complete variable domain, with remaining parts taken from reference TRBV28 and TRBJ2-2, reads DVKVTQSSRYLVKRTGEKVFLECVQDMDHENMFWYRQDPGLGLRLIYFSYDVKMKEKGDIPEGYSVSREKKERFSLILESASTNQTSMYLCASRSGELFFGEGSRLTVL.

CDR3 nucleotide sequence: TGTGCCAGCAGTACGACATCCTATAGCAATCAGCCCCAGCATTTT. Residues: CASSTTSYSNQPQHF. This chain uses TRBV28 with TRBJ1-5, with no clear D. Germline assignment: CDR1 MDHEN and CDR2 SYDVKM. The V end was cut by 5 bases, the J end by 0 bases, with 11 bases between. This CDR3 contains 15 residues.

The genes are TRBV27 and TRBJ1-1, with D possibly matching TRBD1 (6 bases). Germline V gene data show CDR1 as MNHEY and CDR2 as SMNVEV (reference sequence). V lost 2 bases, J lost 4 bases, and 8 bases lay in between. CDR3 length: 13 residues. CDR3 in amino acids: CASSLQGITEAFF. CDR3 nucleotides: TGTGCCAGCAGTTTACAGGGGATCACTGAAGCTTTCTTT.

This chain links TRBV18 with TRBJ2-7; D might be TRBD1 (5 bases). Deletions cut 1 base from V and 1 base from J, with 11 bases between. The V gene's germline CDR1 is KGHSH and CDR2 LQKENI. The CDR3 has 15 amino acids. CDR3 residues: CASSPRVQGSYEQYF. The CDR3 DNA sequence: TGTGCCAGCTCACCACGCGTTCAGGGTTCCTACGAGCAGTACTTC. Full variable domain (remainder filled in from reference TRBV18 and TRBJ2-7): NAGVMQNPRHLVRRRGQEARLRCSPMKGHSHVYWYRQLPEEGLKFMVYLQKENIIDESGMPKERFSAEFPKEGPSILRIQQVVRGDSAAYFCASSPRVQGSYEQYFGPGTRLTVT.

The chain joins TRBV10-3 to TRBJ1-1, with D perhaps TRBD1 (5 bases). Trimming removed 6 bases at V and 1 base at J, with 9 bases between. This CDR3 is built from 13 residues. CDR1 is ENHRY and CDR2 is SYGVKD in the germline V gene. CDR3 protein: CAISSGGNTEAFF. CDR3 DNA: TGTGCCATCAGCTCGGGGGGGAACACTGAAGCTTTCTTT.

The chain uses TRBV6-1 and TRBJ1-5, with D possibly matching TRBD1 (6 bases). Germline V lookup: CDR1 MNHNS, CDR2 SASEGT. The germline V and J ends were trimmed by 7 bases and 1 base, with 11 bases remaining between them. The CDR3 is 14 residues long. The CDR3, as DNA: TGTGCCAGCAACCACAGGGTGAGCAATCAGCCCCAGCATTTT. This encodes CASNHRVSNQPQHF.

The chain links TRBV10-2 to TRBJ1-1; 8 positions agree with TRBD1. V trimming: 2 bases; J trimming: 6 bases; junction bases outside the gene matches: 5. The CDR3 runs to 14 residues. Germline CDR1 reads WSHSY; CDR2 reads SAAADI. DNA of the CDR3: TGCGCCAGCAGTGAGACAGGGGGGACGCCTGAAGCTTTCTTT. It is translated as CASSETGGTPEAFF.